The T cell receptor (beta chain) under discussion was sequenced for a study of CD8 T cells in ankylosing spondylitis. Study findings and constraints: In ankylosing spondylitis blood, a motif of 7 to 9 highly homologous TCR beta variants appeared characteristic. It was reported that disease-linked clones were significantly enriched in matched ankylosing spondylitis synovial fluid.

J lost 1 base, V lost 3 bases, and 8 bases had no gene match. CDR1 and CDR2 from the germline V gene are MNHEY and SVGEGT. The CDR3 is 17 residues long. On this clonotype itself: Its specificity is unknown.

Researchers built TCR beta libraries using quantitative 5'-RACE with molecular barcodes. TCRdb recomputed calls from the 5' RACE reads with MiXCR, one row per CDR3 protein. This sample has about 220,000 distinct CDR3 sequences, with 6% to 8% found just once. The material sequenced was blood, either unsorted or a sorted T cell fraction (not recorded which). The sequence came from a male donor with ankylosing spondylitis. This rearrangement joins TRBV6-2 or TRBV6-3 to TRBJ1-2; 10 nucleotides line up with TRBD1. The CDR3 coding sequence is TGTGCCAGCAGTTATCGTCACGGGACAGGGGTTAACTATGGCTACACCTTC. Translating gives CASSYRHGTGVNYGYTF.